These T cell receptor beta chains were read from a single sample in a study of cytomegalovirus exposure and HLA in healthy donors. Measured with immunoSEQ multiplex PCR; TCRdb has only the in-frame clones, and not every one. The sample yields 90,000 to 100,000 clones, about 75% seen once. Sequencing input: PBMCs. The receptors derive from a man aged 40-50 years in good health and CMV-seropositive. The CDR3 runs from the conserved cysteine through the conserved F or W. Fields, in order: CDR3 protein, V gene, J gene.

CDR3aa: CASSAGTGTGLRYGYTF
v_gene: TRBV28
j_gene: TRBJ1-2

CDR3aa: CASSTSESSYNEQFF
v_gene: TRBV7-7
j_gene: TRBJ2-1

CDR3aa: CASMLRYRVDTQYF
v_gene: TRBV2
j_gene: TRBJ2-3

CDR3aa: CASSYYKTGNNSPLHF
v_gene: TRBV6-5
j_gene: TRBJ1-6

CDR3aa: CASIKHQYTEAFF
v_gene: TRBV23-1
j_gene: TRBJ1-1

CDR3aa: CASSLVAGREQTQYF
v_gene: TRBV11-2
j_gene: TRBJ2-5

CDR3aa: CASSQDTGGGTTQYF
v_gene: TRBV4-2
j_gene: TRBJ2-3

CDR3aa: CASSLASGSTDTQYF
v_gene: TRBV27
j_gene: TRBJ2-3

CDR3aa: CASSYGTAGNTIYF
v_gene: TRBV6-5
j_gene: TRBJ1-3

CDR3aa: CASSSRQGFEKLFF
v_gene: TRBV27
j_gene: TRBJ1-4

CDR3aa: CASSLAGNTEAFF
v_gene: TRBV11-3
j_gene: TRBJ1-1

CDR3aa: CASSVARGRGDNEQFF
v_gene: TRBV9
j_gene: TRBJ2-1

CDR3aa: CASSLEGGGAGWETQYF
v_gene: TRBV5-1
j_gene: TRBJ2-5

CDR3aa: CASSVSGGAEADTQYF
v_gene: TRBV9
j_gene: TRBJ2-3

CDR3aa: CASSPKGQLSSYNEQFF
v_gene: TRBV18
j_gene: TRBJ2-1

CDR3aa: CASSLSGGIQETQYF
v_gene: TRBV7-3
j_gene: TRBJ2-5

CDR3aa: CASSLTGDYEQYF
v_gene: TRBV7-8
j_gene: TRBJ2-7

CDR3aa: CASSYSLQLTGGIQYF
v_gene: TRBV6-5
j_gene: TRBJ2-4

CDR3aa: CASSPTGIAYGYTF
v_gene: TRBV5-5
j_gene: TRBJ1-2

CDR3aa: CASNPRSDSQGEQFF
v_gene: TRBV6-5
j_gene: TRBJ2-1

CDR3aa: CASSCRDTKITDTQYF
v_gene: TRBV12-2
j_gene: TRBJ2-3

CDR3aa: CASSRELSNQPQHF
v_gene: TRBV4-3
j_gene: TRBJ1-5

CDR3aa: CASNQGGAGANVLTF
v_gene: TRBV6-1
j_gene: TRBJ2-6

CDR3aa: CASSLTGGGEQYF
v_gene: TRBV27
j_gene: TRBJ2-7

CDR3aa: CASSLSGQNNQPQHF
v_gene: TRBV7-2
j_gene: TRBJ1-5

CDR3aa: CASKGVSGNTIYF
v_gene: TRBV6-5
j_gene: TRBJ1-3

CDR3aa: CASSGSRGGSYNEQFF
v_gene: TRBV2
j_gene: TRBJ2-1

CDR3aa: CASSTYSGQGAFF
v_gene: TRBV7-9
j_gene: TRBJ1-1

CDR3aa: CASSLDPAGVTGELFF
v_gene: TRBV5-1
j_gene: TRBJ2-2

CDR3aa: CASSEIEGYEQYF
v_gene: TRBV10-1
j_gene: TRBJ2-7

CDR3aa: CATSSEGLPNYGYTF
v_gene: TRBV15
j_gene: TRBJ1-2

CDR3aa: CASIEFHEQYF
v_gene: TRBV6-5
j_gene: TRBJ2-7

CDR3aa: CASSFRDSLFQETQYF
v_gene: TRBV11-2
j_gene: TRBJ2-5

CDR3aa: CASSPRRLAGTETQYF
v_gene: TRBV7-6
j_gene: TRBJ2-5

CDR3aa: CASSLLSGWSSPAGDEQFF
v_gene: TRBV11-2
j_gene: TRBJ2-1

CDR3aa: CASSHSDRDYNEQFF
v_gene: TRBV4-2
j_gene: TRBJ2-1

CDR3aa: CASSYRGGGEQYF
v_gene: TRBV5-1
j_gene: TRBJ2-7

CDR3aa: CASSRGQGYSPLHF
v_gene: TRBV19
j_gene: TRBJ1-6

CDR3aa: CASSDRQGRYGYTF
v_gene: TRBV2
j_gene: TRBJ1-2

CDR3aa: CASSNTSRSSGQGAAKPQETQYF
v_gene: TRBV23-1
j_gene: TRBJ2-5

CDR3aa: CASSYGPQDTEAFF
v_gene: TRBV6-5
j_gene: TRBJ1-1